These 32 T cell receptor beta chains were sequenced from one sample in a study of metastatic and nonmetastatic thyroid tumors. TCRdb re-clonotyped the PCR reads via MiXCR. The profile shows fewer than 20,000 clones, 20% to 30% of them singletons. All patients were untreated before thyroid surgery. What was sequenced was tumor tissue. Source of these receptors: a male donor with papillary thyroid cancer or a benign thyroid nodule (not recorded which). Some clones in this sample may be carry-over from other donors' samples.

This clone was detected a few times. V usage is TRBV6-1 and J usage is TRBJ2-1, with D hard to call. This CDR3 spans 11 amino acids. V lost 6 bases and J 6 bases, leaving 6 bases between the germline ends. The V gene's germline CDR1 is MNHNS and CDR2 SASEGT. The DNA for the CDR3 is TGTGCCAGCAGCGGCGCCAATGAGCAGTTCTTC. Its protein product is CASSGANEQFF.

This clone was found many times. The V and J genes are TRBV7-9 and TRBJ2-7, with TRBD1 matching 8 bases. The CDR3 has 14 amino acids. CDR1 and CDR2 from the germline V gene are SEHNR and FQNEAQ (reference sequence). The V segment lost 3 bases and the J segment 6 bases; nucleotides outside the gene matches: 7. Here the CDR3 reads CASSFGQGAFEQYF. For the CDR3, the DNA is TGTGCCAGCAGCTTTGGGCAGGGGGCTTTCGAGCAGTACTTC.

The chain recombines TRBV5-1 with TRBJ1-6, with D tentatively TRBD1 (5 bases). Germline V gives CDR1 SGHRS, CDR2 YFSETQ. The V and J ends lost 3 bases and 8 bases respectively, with 15 bases between them. This CDR3 comprises 15 residues. The CDR3 coding sequence is TGCGCCAGCAGCTCAATTGAGGGAGGGGATTCACCCCTCCACTTT. This sequence encodes CASSSIEGGDSPLHF.

The chain joins TRBV7-9 to TRBJ1-2, with D tentatively TRBD1 (5 bases). V lost 5 bases and J lost 3, with 13 bases in between. Germline V gives CDR1 SEHNR, CDR2 FQNEAQ (reference sequence). CDR3 length: 14 amino acids. The CDR3 coding sequence is TGTGCCAGCAGCGCCAGGGATCTGGACTATGGCTACACCTTC. It specifies CASSARDLDYGYTF.

This clone showed up many times. V usage is TRBV14 and J usage is TRBJ2-1; D not certain. Germline V gene data show CDR1 as SGHDN and CDR2 as FVKESK. The CDR3 loop spans 12 amino acids. V lost 8 bases to trimming and J lost 4 bases, with 9 bases between them. CDR3 sequence: CASRNTYNEQFF. The CDR3 DNA follows: TGTGCCAGCCGGAACACGTACAATGAGCAGTTCTTC.

In this sample, this clone is medium-sized. This chain uses TRBV6-1 with TRBJ1-5; the D gene is possibly TRBD1 (6 bases). The germline gives CDR1 MNHNS, CDR2 SASEGT. The CDR3 is made up of 15 amino acids. Trimming removed 5 bases from V and 0 bases from J, with 11 bases in between. The DNA of the CDR3 is TGTGCCAGCAGTCGAGGGGGGTATAGCAATCAGCCCCAGCATTTT. Its translation: CASSRGGYSNQPQHF.

This clone showed up many times. This chain joins TRBV6-1 and TRBJ1-3; D perhaps matches TRBD1 (6 bases). The length of the CDR3 is 12 residues. Germline CDR1 is MNHNS and CDR2 is SASEGT. Trimming left V 8 bases short and J 1 base short, with 6 bases between. DNA of the CDR3: TGTGCCAGCCAGGGGTCTGGAAACACCATATATTTT. This sequence encodes CASQGSGNTIYF.

The chain combines TRBV28 with TRBJ1-2; 8 nucleotides agree with TRBD1. Per germline, CDR1 MDHEN and CDR2 SYDVKM. CDR3 size: 14 residues. The ends lost 3 bases at V and 8 bases at J; junction bases unmatched: 8. CDR3 DNA sequence: TGTGCCAGCAGTTTGTCCAGGACAGGGCCCGGCTACACCTTC. The encoded protein is CASSLSRTGPGYTF.

The V gene is TRBV6-4, the J gene TRBJ1-2; no clear D. CDR1 is MRHNA, CDR2 SNTAGT, per germline. The CDR3 covers 11 residues. Between the trimmed V and J ends, which lost 6 bases and 1 base, there was a span of 3 bases. CDR3 in DNA: TGTGCCAGCAGGGGTAACTATGGCTACACCTTC. It encodes CASRGNYGYTF.

This clone was seen at least ten times. This could be a read error, since a much larger clone is one nucleotide away. The chain is built from TRBV12-3 or TRBV12-4 and TRBJ2-7, with D perhaps TRBD1 (5 bases). CDR3 size: 15 residues. V was clipped by 5 bases and J by 1 base, with 15 bases between them. This CDR3 reads CASSTAGSSSYEQYF. DNA of the CDR3: TGTGCCAGCAGTACGGCAGGGTCTAGTTCCTACGAGCAGTACTTC.

This clone was seen ten or more times. V usage is TRBV7-9 and J usage is TRBJ2-2, with D perhaps matching TRBD1 or TRBD2 (5 bases each). Germline V lookup: CDR1 SEHNR, CDR2 FQNEAQ (reference sequence). Trimming cost V 2 bases and J 7 bases, with 11 bases left between them. The CDR3 runs to 14 residues. CDR3 DNA: TGTGCCAGCAGCTTACGAGAGGGGTTCGGGGAGCTGTTTTTT. The encoded protein is CASSLREGFGELFF. The full variable domain, its missing parts supplied by reference TRBV7-9 and TRBJ2-2, is DTGVSQNPRHKITKRGQNVTFRCDPISEHNRLYWYRQTLGQGPEFLTYFQNEAQLEKSRLLSDRFSAERPKGSFSTLEIQRTEQGDSAMYLCASSLREGFGELFFGEGSRLTVL.

This clone was picked up many times. This chain connects TRBV20-1 to TRBJ2-5; 7 bases are shared with TRBD2. J gave up 3 bases and V 2 bases, and 0 bases lay outside the gene matches. Germline V gene sequence: CDR1 DFQATT, CDR2 SNEGSKA (reference sequence). The CDR3 totals 12 residues. The DNA of the CDR3 is TGCAGTGCTAGACTAGCGGAAGAGACCCAGTACTTC. This sequence encodes CSARLAEETQYF.

This clone was seen repeatedly, ten times or more. The chain employs TRBV4-2 and TRBJ2-2; D may be TRBD1 (6 bases). The V end lost 1 base, the J end lost 4 bases, and 13 bases lay between the germline ends. The CDR3 runs to 16 residues. Germline lookup yields CDR1 LGHNA and CDR2 YNFKEQ. CDR3 loop: CASSQGRTVSTGELFF. CDR3 in DNA: TGTGCCAGCAGCCAAGGCCGGACAGTGAGCACCGGGGAGCTGTTTTTT.

The chain links TRBV10-1 to TRBJ2-7, with D hard to call. The CDR3 totals 19 residues. V was pared by 0 bases and J by 2 bases, with 23 bases between. Germline loops: CDR1 WNHNN, CDR2 SYGVQD (reference sequence). The CDR3 DNA reads as TGCGCCAGCAGTGAGTCCGTTCCGACCTCTCCCGCGGCGGCCTACGAGCAGTACTTC. Protein: CASSESVPTSPAAAYEQYF.

In its sample, this clone ranks as medium-sized. V and J are TRBV30 and TRBJ2-7; D gene ambiguous. CDR1 is GTSNPN and CDR2 is SVGIG in the germline V gene (reference sequence). The CDR3 runs 9 residues. CDR3 protein: CVRIYEQYF. CDR3 bases: TGTGTTCGGATATACGAGCAGTACTTC.

In its sample, this clone ranks as medium-sized (0.01 to 0.1%). CDR3 DNA sequence: TGTGCCAGCAGTTACGGTGGGGGGTCAGGGACGGGGGAGCTGTTTTTT. Its translation is CASSYGGGSGTGELFF. The chain combines TRBV6-5 with TRBJ2-2, with TRBD2 as a possible D gene (6 bases). The V gene's germline CDR1 is MNHEY and CDR2 SVGAGI. The CDR3 consists of 16 residues. Trimming cost V 2 bases and J 8 bases, with 18 bases left between them.

This clone was seen only a few times. The CDR3 sequence: CASPPMGRTDTQYF. The CDR3 DNA sequence: TGTGCCAGCCCCCCTATGGGGAGGACAGATACGCAGTATTTT. The chain has TRBV18 and TRBJ2-3, with D possibly being TRBD2 (6 bases). CDR1 and CDR2 from the germline V gene are KGHSH and LQKENI. V was trimmed by 8 bases and J by 3 bases, leaving 15 bases between them. The CDR3 consists of 14 residues.

This clone came up a few times. The genes are TRBV6-1 and TRBJ1-2, with a tentative D call TRBD1 (6 bases). The CDR3 is 13 residues long. Trimming shortened V by 6 bases and J by 4 bases, and 12 bases separated the two germline ends. Germline V gene lookup returns CDR1 MNHNS and CDR2 SASEGT. CDR3 amino acids: CASSQQGGYGYTF. The CDR3 DNA reads as TGTGCCAGCAGCCAACAGGGCGGCTATGGCTACACCTTC.

The sample holds many counts of this clone. The chain combines TRBV30 with TRBJ2-7, with TRBD2 identical over 7 bases. Per germline, CDR1 GTSNPN and CDR2 SVGIG (reference sequence). The CDR3 contains 13 residues. The V gene end was trimmed by 3 bases and the J gene end by 4 bases; junction bases not matched to a gene: 6. CDR3 in amino acids: CAWRAGSMYEQYF. The CDR3 DNA sequence: TGTGCCTGGAGAGCGGGATCGATGTACGAGCAGTACTTC.

About this clone: Possible read error: a much larger clone is one base away. V and J are TRBV29-1 and TRBJ1-4, with TRBD1 as a possible D gene (5 bases). Per germline, CDR1 SQVTM and CDR2 ANQGSEA. The V end was cut by 4 bases, the J end by 16 bases, with 16 bases between. The CDR3 totals 11 residues. CDR3 DNA: TGCAGCGTTGTGATTCGGGGCGAGCGGTTTTTT. Translating it yields CSVVIRGERFF. Looking up the rest from reference TRBV29-1 and TRBJ1-4 gives the full variable domain: SAVISQKPSRDICQRGTSLTIQCQVDSQVTMMFWYRQQPGQSLTLIATANQGSEATYESGFVIDKFPISRPNLTFSTLTVSNMSPEDSSIYLCSVVIRGERFFGSGTQLSVL.

Turning to this clone: The junction departs from germline at one end; a sequencing error may be responsible. The chain couples TRBV5-1 to TRBJ2-2; TRBD2 might be the D (5 bases). In germline, CDR1 is SGHRS, CDR2 YFSETQ. CDR3 length: 15 amino acids. The DNA of the CDR3 is TGCGCCAGCAGCCCTGGTAATTTGTGGTCCGGGGTGCTGTTTTTT. Its protein is CASSPGNLWSGVLFF.

In the case of this clone: A single base separates this from a much larger clone, so it may be a read error. This chain uses TRBV12-3 or TRBV12-4 with TRBJ2-1; no definite D call. This CDR3 region has 13 residues. V shed 7 bases and J shed 10 bases, with 17 bases lying between them. In DNA, the CDR3 is TGTGCCAGCATCCCAGTTCGGTGGCGCGAGCAGTTCTTC. Translated, it gives CASIPVRWREQFF.

V gene TRBV5-1 combines with J gene TRBJ1-1, with D possibly TRBD1 on 5 matching bases. The ends were cut back, 1 base at V and 3 bases at J, with 16 bases in the middle. The CDR3 extends over 16 amino acids. CDR1 and CDR2 from the germline V gene are SGHRS and YFSETQ. CDR3 in DNA: TGCGCCAGCAGCTTGTCTCCGGGTGGGGGATACACTGAAGCTTTCTTT. This encodes CASSLSPGGGYTEAFF.

This clone has at least ten counts. In the same sample, other DNA sequences code for this CDR3. V and J are TRBV11-1 and TRBJ2-3; the match to TRBD1 covers 7 bases. The V and J ends lost 8 bases and 3 bases, in that order; junction bases with no gene match: 11. The germline V gene has CDR1 SGHAT and CDR2 FQDESV (reference sequence). CDR3 length equals 15 residues. CDR3: CASRTTGSRTDTQYF. CDR3 nucleotides: TGTGCCAGCCGCACGACAGGGTCCCGAACAGATACGCAGTATTTT.

This clone was seen repeatedly, ten times or more. With a much larger clone just one base away, this may be a read error. Other nucleotide sequences from this sample produce the same CDR3. The rearrangement uses TRBV20-1 and TRBJ2-1; the match to TRBD2 covers 8 bases. The CDR3 runs to 14 residues. Germline V gene data show CDR1 as DFQATT and CDR2 as SNEGSKA (reference sequence). The CDR3 nucleotides read TGCAGTGCTAGCAGCGGGACTAGAAGGGTTGAGCAGTTTTTC. Amino acids: CSASSGTRRVEQFF.

This chain joins TRBV7-9 and TRBJ1-5; D unclear. Germline values: CDR1 SEHNR, CDR2 FQNEAQ (reference sequence). V dropped 1 base and J dropped 0 bases, with 4 bases sitting between them. This CDR3 has 14 residues. For the CDR3, the DNA is TGTGCCAGCAGCTTAGGGCATAGCAATCAGCCCCAGCATTTT. Its protein is CASSLGHSNQPQHF.

This clone was detected ten times or more. This rearrangement joins TRBV10-3 to TRBJ1-2, with a possible D match to TRBD1 (5 bases). CDR1 is ENHRY and CDR2 is SYGVKD in the germline V gene. The V gene lost 3 bases and the J gene lost 4 bases, with 15 bases spanning the gap. This CDR3 region has 15 residues. DNA of the CDR3: TGTGCCATCAGTGACGACGGGGCGCGGGGCTATGGCTACACCTTC. Its translation is CAISDDGARGYGYTF.

This clone has a handful of counts. The chain has TRBV10-3 and TRBJ2-7; maybe TRBD1 (6 bases). Trimming stripped 4 bases from V and 2 bases from J, with 18 bases between. The CDR3 runs 16 residues. CDR1 and CDR2 from the germline V gene are ENHRY and SYGVKD. The CDR3, as DNA: TGTGCCATCAGTGGGATCGACAGGATTCAAACCTACGAGCAGTACTTC. Protein product: CAISGIDRIQTYEQYF.

This clone was counted at least ten times. This may be a read error, as it is one base from a much larger clone. Other DNA sequences of this sample code for an identical CDR3. This sequence joins TRBV7-8 and TRBJ2-7; 7 bases are shared with TRBD1. The CDR3 spans 14 residues. Losses at the gene ends were 4 bases for V and 5 bases for J; bases not matched to a gene: 8. Germline V gene data show CDR1 as SGHVS and CDR2 as FQNEAQ. CDR3 in amino acids: CASSWDRGSDEQYF. The CDR3 coding sequence is TGTGCCAGCAGCTGGGACAGAGGTTCCGACGAGCAGTACTTC.

In this sample, this clone turned up many times. Other DNA sequences of this sample code for an identical CDR3. The J gene is TRBJ2-2, the V gene TRBV6-1, with TRBD1 as a possible D gene (7 bases). This CDR3 spans 15 amino acids. Germline loops: CDR1 MNHNS, CDR2 SASEGT. Deletions cut 7 bases from V and 6 bases from J, with 18 bases between. CDR3 sequence: CASTRQGGLPGELFF. In DNA, the CDR3 is TGTGCCAGCACCCGACAGGGAGGTTTACCCGGGGAGCTGTTTTTT.

The CDR3 DNA sequence: TGTGCCATCAGGACGGGGACTGACAATGAGCAGTTCTTC. This translates into CAIRTGTDNEQFF. V and J are TRBV10-3 and TRBJ2-1; TRBD2 might be the D (6 bases). CDR1 and CDR2 (germline): ENHRY, SYGVKD. With 6 bases removed from V and 5 bases from J, the gap between germline ends came to 11 bases. CDR3 length: 13 residues.

In its sample, this clone ranks as medium-sized. The chain carries TRBV20-1 and TRBJ1-1; no reliable D call. V lost 1 base and J 2 bases, leaving 5 bases between the germline ends. There are 12 residues in the CDR3. Germline values: CDR1 DFQATT, CDR2 SNEGSKA (reference sequence). CDR3 bases: TGCAGTGCTAGAGCGGGCAACACTGAAGCTTTCTTT. Translated, it gives CSARAGNTEAFF.